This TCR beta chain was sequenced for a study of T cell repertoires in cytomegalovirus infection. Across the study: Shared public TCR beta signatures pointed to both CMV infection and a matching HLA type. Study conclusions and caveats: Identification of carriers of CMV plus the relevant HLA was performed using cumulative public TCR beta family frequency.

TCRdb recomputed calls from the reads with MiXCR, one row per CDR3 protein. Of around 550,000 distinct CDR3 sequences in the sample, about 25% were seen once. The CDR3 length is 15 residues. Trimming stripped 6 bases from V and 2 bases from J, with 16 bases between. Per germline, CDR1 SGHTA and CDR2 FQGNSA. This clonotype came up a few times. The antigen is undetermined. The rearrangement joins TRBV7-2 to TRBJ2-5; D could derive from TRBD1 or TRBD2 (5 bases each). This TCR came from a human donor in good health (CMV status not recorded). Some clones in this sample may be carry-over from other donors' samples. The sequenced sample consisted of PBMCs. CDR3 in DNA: TGTGCCAGCAGGAAGTGGGGGTTGGCGCAAGAGACCCAGTACTTC. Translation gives CASRKWGLAQETQYF.